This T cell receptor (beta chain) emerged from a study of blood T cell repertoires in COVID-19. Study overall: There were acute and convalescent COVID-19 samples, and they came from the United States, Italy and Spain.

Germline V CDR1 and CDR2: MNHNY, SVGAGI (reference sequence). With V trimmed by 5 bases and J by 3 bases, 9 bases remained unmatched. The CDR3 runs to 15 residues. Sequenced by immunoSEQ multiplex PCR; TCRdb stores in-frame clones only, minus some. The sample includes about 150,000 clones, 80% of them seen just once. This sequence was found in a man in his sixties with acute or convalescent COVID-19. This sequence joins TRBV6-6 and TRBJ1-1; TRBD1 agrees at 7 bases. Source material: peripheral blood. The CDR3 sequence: CASSPKYGTDTEAFF. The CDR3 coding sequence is TGTGCCAGCAGTCCAAAGTACGGGACAGACACTGAAGCTTTCTTT.